The 24 T cell receptor beta chains below come from one sample, sequenced in a study of CD8+ T cells in alopecia areata. Treatment: oral pan-JAK inhibitor, 5-10 mg twice daily. Extraction and reverse transcription of RNA yielded cDNA as the sequencing template. The assay was immunoSEQ multiplex PCR, and TCRdb's table has in-frame clones only and misses some. The sample has 270,000 or so clones, over 45% seen once. The input for sequencing was CD4+ T cells sorted from blood, taken at week 24, from a patient treated with tofacitinib. These TCRs come from a human donor with alopecia areata.

This clone was found a few times. The chain has TRBV9 and TRBJ2-3; 7 bases are shared with TRBD2. The V gene end was trimmed by 4 bases and the J gene end by 0 bases; junction bases not matched to a gene: 5. Germline-derived CDR1 and CDR2 are SGDLS and YYNGEE. There are 15 residues in the CDR3. The CDR3 is CASSRASGSTDTQYF. CDR3 nucleotide sequence: TGTGCCAGCAGCAGGGCTAGCGGTAGCACAGATACGCAGTATTTT.

The gene calls are TRBV4-2 and TRBJ2-5; 8 nucleotides agree with TRBD2. The tail of the sequence fits TRBJ2-7 better, so the J call may be wrong. The CDR3 is 14 residues long. The germline CDR1 and CDR2 sequences are LGHNA and YNFKEQ. For the CDR3, the DNA is TGTGCCAGCAGCCACCCCAACGGGGGGGACGAGCAGTACTTC. Encoded protein: CASSHPNGGDEQYF.

The J gene is TRBJ1-1, the V gene TRBV29-1; no firm D call. V was pared by 3 bases and J by 4 bases, with 12 bases between. Per the germline V gene, CDR1 is SQVTM and CDR2 is ANQGSEA. This CDR3 spans 13 amino acids. The CDR3 coding sequence is TGCAGCGTTGACCCAGACTGGGCCACTGAAGCTTTCTTT. This encodes CSVDPDWATEAFF. Variable domain in full (rest from reference TRBV29-1 and TRBJ1-1): SAVISQKPSRDICQRGTSLTIQCQVDSQVTMMFWYRQQPGQSLTLIATANQGSEATYESGFVIDKFPISRPNLTFSTLTVSNMSPEDSSIYLCSVDPDWATEAFFGQGTRLTVV.

The chain links TRBV27 to TRBJ2-3; 12 nucleotides line up with TRBD1. The CDR3 totals 18 residues. The germline V gene encodes CDR1 MNHEY and CDR2 SMNVEV (reference sequence). Germline trimming cut 3 bases from V and 3 bases from J; bases unmatched to any gene: 10. CDR3 nucleotide sequence: TGTGCCAGCAGTTTGGGGCGGGGACAGGGGGCGCGGACAGATACGCAGTATTTT. It codes for CASSLGRGQGARTDTQYF.

The chain has TRBV2 and TRBJ2-1; the D gene could be TRBD1 or TRBD2 (5 bases each). CDR1 is SNHLY, CDR2 FYNNEI, per germline. The V end was cut by 8 bases, the J end by 7 bases, with 6 bases between. CDR3 size: 10 residues. The CDR3 region has the DNA TGTGCCAGCGGGGGAAATGAGCAGTTCTTC. Protein: CASGGNEQFF.

This clone was seen a handful of times. V gene TRBV29-1 combines with J gene TRBJ1-1; D is possibly TRBD1 (5 bases). V was clipped by 3 bases and J by 0 bases, with 8 bases between them. CDR3 length: 13 amino acids. Germline values: CDR1 SQVTM, CDR2 ANQGSEA. The chain's CDR3 is CSVDGAMNTEAFF. The CDR3 nucleotides read TGCAGCGTTGACGGGGCTATGAACACTGAAGCTTTCTTT.

This chain uses TRBV7-3 with TRBJ1-2, with D perhaps matching TRBD1 (5 bases). CDR3 size: 13 residues. The V and J ends lost 2 bases and 7 bases respectively, with 11 bases between them. Germline V gene lookup returns CDR1 SGHTA and CDR2 FQGTGA. DNA of the CDR3: TGTGCCAGCAGCTTAGTCAGGGATGGTGGCTACACCTTC. Its translation is CASSLVRDGGYTF.

The chain has TRBV5-1 and TRBJ2-7; weak D call: TRBD2 (5 bases). With 6 bases removed from V and 3 bases from J, the gap between germline ends came to 13 bases. CDR3 length: 13 residues. Germline V gives CDR1 SGHRS, CDR2 YFSETQ. The CDR3 loop reads CASNFEGGYEQYF. CDR3 sequence (DNA): TGCGCCAGCAACTTCGAGGGCGGCTACGAGCAGTACTTC.

In its sample, this clone was seen a few times. The chain carries TRBV27 and TRBJ1-5; unclear D gene. Trimming cost V 5 bases and J 0 bases, with 8 bases left between them. CDR1 and CDR2 from the germline V gene are MNHEY and SMNVEV (reference sequence). The CDR3 totals 14 residues. The CDR3 protein is CASSIGNSNQPQHF. The CDR3, as DNA: TGTGCCAGCAGTATAGGAAATAGCAATCAGCCCCAGCATTTT.

This clone has a count of ten or more. The chain carries TRBV5-1 and TRBJ2-1; 9 nucleotides line up with TRBD1. V dropped 4 bases and J dropped 6; count of bases not matched to a gene: 2. The CDR3 sequence is 13 residues long. Per germline, CDR1 SGHRS and CDR2 YFSETQ. The CDR3 sequence is CASSPGQGNEQFF. Written as DNA, the CDR3 is TGCGCCAGCAGCCCGGGACAGGGCAATGAGCAGTTCTTC.

The chain links TRBV7-8 to TRBJ1-1, with a tentative D call TRBD1 (5 bases). Looked up from germline, CDR1 is SGHVS and CDR2 is FQNEAQ. The V end lost 2 bases, the J end lost 1 base, and 11 bases lay between the germline ends. There are 15 residues in the CDR3. CDR3 in DNA: TGTGCCAGCAGCTTATTCGGCCAGGGGAACACTGAAGCTTTCTTT. It is translated as CASSLFGQGNTEAFF.

In this sample, this clone turned up a few times. This chain links TRBV30 with TRBJ2-1, with TRBD1 matching over 9 bases. Germline CDR1 and CDR2: GTSNPN and SVGIG (reference sequence). CDR3 length: 16 amino acids. V shed 3 bases and J 4 bases; nucleotides not matched to a gene: 10. Here the CDR3 DNA reads TGTGCCTGGAGAGAGACCGGGACAGGGCTATACAATGAGCAGTTCTTC. Translation: CAWRETGTGLYNEQFF.

The V call is TRBV2, the J call TRBJ2-5, with D perhaps matching TRBD2 (6 bases). In germline, CDR1 is SNHLY, CDR2 FYNNEI. The CDR3 loop spans 13 amino acids. The V end was cut by 5 bases, the J end by 4 bases, with 11 bases between. The CDR3 DNA reads as TGTGCCAGCAGTCCCGGGACTCGAGAGACCCAGTACTTC. Encoded protein: CASSPGTRETQYF.

This clone turned up a few times. The chain is built from TRBV2 and TRBJ2-6; TRBD1 is a possible D gene (6 bases). The CDR3 covers 15 residues. V gave up 8 bases and J gave up 5 bases, with 16 bases separating them. CDR1 is SNHLY and CDR2 is FYNNEI in the germline V gene. As DNA, the CDR3 is TGTGCCAGCGGCCCCCACAGGGTTTGGGCCAACGTCCTGACTTTC. This translates into CASGPHRVWANVLTF.

This clone was seen only once. The J gene is TRBJ1-2, the V gene TRBV27; TRBD1 might be the D (6 bases). The length of the CDR3 is 13 residues. The V gene lost 2 bases and the J gene lost 8 bases, with 12 bases spanning the gap. Germline lookup yields CDR1 MNHEY and CDR2 SMNVEV (reference sequence). CDR3 residues: CASSLRGAKGYTF. The CDR3 region has the DNA TGTGCCAGCAGTTTAAGGGGGGCGAAAGGCTACACCTTC.

V gene TRBV28 combines with J gene TRBJ1-3; D possibly corresponds to TRBD1 (6 bases). V was cut by 6 bases and J by 0 bases, with 18 bases left in between. The CDR3 runs to 17 residues. Germline values: CDR1 MDHEN, CDR2 SYDVKM. The CDR3 reads CASSPAGAQSSGNTIYF. CDR3 coding DNA: TGTGCCAGCAGCCCAGCGGGGGCACAGAGCTCTGGAAACACCATATATTTT.

This chain links TRBV29-1 with TRBJ1-1; D uncertain. CDR3 size: 14 residues. Germline V gives CDR1 SQVTM, CDR2 ANQGSEA. Trimming cost V 5 bases and J 4 bases, with 17 bases left between them. CDR3 sequence (DNA): TGCAGCGTTCAAGGGCGGCTACTTGGCACTGAAGCTTTCTTT. It codes for CSVQGRLLGTEAFF.

J is TRBJ2-5 and V is TRBV6-5; the D gene is possibly TRBD2 (5 bases). Germline V gives CDR1 MNHEY, CDR2 SVGAGI. This CDR3 is built from 14 residues. V was shortened by 3 bases and J by 5 bases, with 13 bases between the two germline ends. DNA of the CDR3: TGTGCCAGCAGTTATCGGCAATCGGGGGAGACCCAGTACTTC. Its translation: CASSYRQSGETQYF.

The gene calls are TRBV29-1 and TRBJ1-2; TRBD1 aligns across 7 bases. Germline CDR1 reads SQVTM; CDR2 reads ANQGSEA. J was trimmed by 5 bases and V by 7 bases; bases with no gene match: 7. The CDR3 runs to 12 residues. The CDR3 is CSAGDSRYGYTF. The CDR3 nucleotides are TGCAGCGCCGGGGACAGCCGGTATGGCTACACCTTC.

The chain carries TRBV18 and TRBJ2-4; TRBD1 matches at 7 bases. Germline assignment: CDR1 KGHSH and CDR2 LQKENI. The length of the CDR3 is 15 residues. V gave up 3 bases and J gave up 5 bases; unmatched junction bases: 7. The CDR3 is CASSPQTGTENIQYF. CDR3 sequence (DNA): TGTGCCAGCTCACCCCAAACCGGGACAGAAAACATTCAGTACTTC.

This chain connects TRBV6-6 to TRBJ1-5; TRBD1 matches at 9 bases. Trimming cost V 5 bases and J 6 bases; bases outside gene matches: 5. The CDR3 loop spans 14 amino acids. The germline gives CDR1 MNHNY, CDR2 SVGAGI (reference sequence). The CDR3 sequence is CASSRTGEGQPQHF. The CDR3 DNA reads as TGTGCCAGCAGTCGGACAGGGGAGGGTCAGCCCCAGCATTTT.

This clone was detected only a few times. The CDR3 DNA reads as TGCAGCGTTGAACTACGGCCGAGGGCTACCTACCAACGCACAGATACGCAGTATTTT. Protein product: CSVELRPRATYQRTDTQYF. J is TRBJ2-3 and V is TRBV29-1, with a possible D match to TRBD2 (5 bases). This CDR3 has 19 amino acids. Germline V gives CDR1 SQVTM, CDR2 ANQGSEA. The V end lost 2 bases, the J end lost 1 base, and 25 bases lay between the germline ends.

This clone was picked up a small number of times. The V gene is TRBV23-1, the J gene TRBJ2-7; D gene unclear. TRBV23-1 carries the ORF label, with uncertain function. This CDR3 is built from 18 residues. V dropped 1 base and J dropped 1 base, with 20 bases sitting between them. The CDR3 loop is CASSQCRPGPGLSYEQYF. The DNA for the CDR3 is TGCGCCAGCAGTCAATGTAGACCCGGTCCAGGCCTTTCCTACGAGCAGTACTTC.

This chain's CDR3 is CASSFGTGGGTQYF. CDR3 in DNA: TGTGCCAGCAGTTTTGGGACAGGGGGCGGGACCCAGTACTTC. V usage is TRBV25-1 and J usage is TRBJ2-5, with 12 bases identical to TRBD1. The CDR3 runs 14 residues. V lost 5 bases to trimming and J lost 7 bases; unmatched junction nucleotides: 5. CDR1 is MGHDK, CDR2 SYGVNS, per germline.